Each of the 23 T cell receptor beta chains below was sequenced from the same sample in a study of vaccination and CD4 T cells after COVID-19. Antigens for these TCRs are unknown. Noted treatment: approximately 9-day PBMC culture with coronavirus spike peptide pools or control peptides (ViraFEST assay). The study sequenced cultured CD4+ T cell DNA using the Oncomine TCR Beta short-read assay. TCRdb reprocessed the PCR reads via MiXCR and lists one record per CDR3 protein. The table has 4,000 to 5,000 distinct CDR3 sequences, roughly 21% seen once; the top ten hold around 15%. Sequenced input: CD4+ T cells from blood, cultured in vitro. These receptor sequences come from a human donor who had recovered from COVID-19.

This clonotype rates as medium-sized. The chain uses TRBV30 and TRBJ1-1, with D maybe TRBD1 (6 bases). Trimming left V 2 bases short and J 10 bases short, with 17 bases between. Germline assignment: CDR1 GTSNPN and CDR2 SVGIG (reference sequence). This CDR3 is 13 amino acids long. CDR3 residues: CAWSPGHGWGAFF. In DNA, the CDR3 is TGTGCCTGGAGTCCGGGACACGGTTGGGGAGCTTTCTTT.

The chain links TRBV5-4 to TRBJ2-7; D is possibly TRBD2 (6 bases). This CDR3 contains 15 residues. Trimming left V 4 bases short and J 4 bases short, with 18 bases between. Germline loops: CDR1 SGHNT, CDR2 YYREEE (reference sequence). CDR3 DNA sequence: TGTGCCAGCAGCCAGAGGTGGGGGGATCAATACGAGCAGTACTTC. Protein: CASSQRWGDQYEQYF. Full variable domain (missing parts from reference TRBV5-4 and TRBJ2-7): ETGVTQSPTHLIKTRGQQVTLRCSSQSGHNTVSWYQQALGQGPQFIFQYYREEENGRGNFPPRFSGLQFPNYSSELNVNALELDDSALYLCASSQRWGDQYEQYFGPGTRLTVT.

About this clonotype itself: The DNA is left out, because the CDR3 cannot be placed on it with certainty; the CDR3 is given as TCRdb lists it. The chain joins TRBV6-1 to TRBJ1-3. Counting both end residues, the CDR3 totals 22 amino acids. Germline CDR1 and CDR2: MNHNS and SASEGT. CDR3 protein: CASTNQTSMYLCASGEGNTIYF.

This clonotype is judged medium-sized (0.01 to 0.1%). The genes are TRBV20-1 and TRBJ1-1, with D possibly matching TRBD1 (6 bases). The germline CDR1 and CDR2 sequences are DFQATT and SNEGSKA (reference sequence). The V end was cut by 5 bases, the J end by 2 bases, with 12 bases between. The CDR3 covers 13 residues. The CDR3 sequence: CSALEGVNTEAFF. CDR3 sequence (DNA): TGCAGTGCTCTAGAGGGGGTCAACACTGAAGCTTTCTTT.

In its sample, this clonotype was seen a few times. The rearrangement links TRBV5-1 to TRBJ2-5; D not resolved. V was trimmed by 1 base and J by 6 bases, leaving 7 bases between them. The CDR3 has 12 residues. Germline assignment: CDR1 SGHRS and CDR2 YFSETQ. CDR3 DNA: TGCGCCAGCAGCTTGACGGACCAGACCCAGTACTTC. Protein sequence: CASSLTDQTQYF.

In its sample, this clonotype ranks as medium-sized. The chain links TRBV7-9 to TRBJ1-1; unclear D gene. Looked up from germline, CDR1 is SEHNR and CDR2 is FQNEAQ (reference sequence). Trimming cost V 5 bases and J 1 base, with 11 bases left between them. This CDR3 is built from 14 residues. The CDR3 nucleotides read TGTGCCAGCAGCCCCCCACAGAGGAACACTGAAGCTTTCTTT. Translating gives CASSPPQRNTEAFF.

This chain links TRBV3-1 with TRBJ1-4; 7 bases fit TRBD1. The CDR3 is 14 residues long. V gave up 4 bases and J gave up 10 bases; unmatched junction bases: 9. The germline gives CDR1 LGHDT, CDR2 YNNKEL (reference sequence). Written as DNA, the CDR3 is TGTGCCAGCAGCCGAGAAAGGGGGCGCGGAAAACTGTTTTTT. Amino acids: CASSRERGRGKLFF.

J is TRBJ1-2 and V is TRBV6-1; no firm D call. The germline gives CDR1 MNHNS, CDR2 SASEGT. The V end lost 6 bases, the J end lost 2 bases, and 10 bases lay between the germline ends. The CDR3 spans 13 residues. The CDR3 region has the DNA TGTGCCAGCAGAACCTCGGGGAACTATGGCTACACCTTC. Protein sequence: CASRTSGNYGYTF.

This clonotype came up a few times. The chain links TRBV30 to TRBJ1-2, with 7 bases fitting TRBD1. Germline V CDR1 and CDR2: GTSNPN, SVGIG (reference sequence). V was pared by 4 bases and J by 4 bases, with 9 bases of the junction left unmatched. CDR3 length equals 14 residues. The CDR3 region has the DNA TGTGCCTGGACCCCGACAGGGCCCACCTATGGCTACACCTTC. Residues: CAWTPTGPTYGYTF.

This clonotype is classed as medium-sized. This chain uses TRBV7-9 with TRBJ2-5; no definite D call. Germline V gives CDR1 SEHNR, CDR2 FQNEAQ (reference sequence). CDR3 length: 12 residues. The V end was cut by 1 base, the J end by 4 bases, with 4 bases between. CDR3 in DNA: TGTGCCAGCAGCTTAGTCGGAGAGACCCAGTACTTC. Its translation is CASSLVGETQYF.

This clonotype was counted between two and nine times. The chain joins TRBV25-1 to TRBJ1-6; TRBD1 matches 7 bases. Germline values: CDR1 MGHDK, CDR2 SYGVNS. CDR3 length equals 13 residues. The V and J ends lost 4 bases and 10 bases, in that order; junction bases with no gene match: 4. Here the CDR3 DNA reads TGTGCCAGCAGTGGACAGGGTTTATCACCCCTCCACTTT. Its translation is CASSGQGLSPLHF.

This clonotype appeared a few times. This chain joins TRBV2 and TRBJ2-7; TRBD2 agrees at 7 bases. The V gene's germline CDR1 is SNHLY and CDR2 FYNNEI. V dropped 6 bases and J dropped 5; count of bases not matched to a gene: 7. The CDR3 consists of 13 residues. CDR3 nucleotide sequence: TGTGCCAGCAGGTGGGGGGGGAGGAACGAGCAGTACTTC. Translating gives CASRWGGRNEQYF.

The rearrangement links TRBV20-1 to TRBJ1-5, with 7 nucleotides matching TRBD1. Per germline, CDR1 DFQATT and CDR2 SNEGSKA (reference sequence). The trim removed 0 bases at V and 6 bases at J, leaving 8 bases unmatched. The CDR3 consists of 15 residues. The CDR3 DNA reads TGCAGTGCTAGAGATTCAGGCAGGGGGGTTCAGCCCCAGCATTTT. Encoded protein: CSARDSGRGVQPQHF.

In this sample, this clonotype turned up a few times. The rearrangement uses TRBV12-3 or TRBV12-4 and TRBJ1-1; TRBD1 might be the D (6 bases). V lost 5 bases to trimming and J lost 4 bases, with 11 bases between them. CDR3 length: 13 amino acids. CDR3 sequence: CASSLRGPTEAFF. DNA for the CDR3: TGTGCCAGCAGTCTCAGGGGCCCCACTGAAGCTTTCTTT.

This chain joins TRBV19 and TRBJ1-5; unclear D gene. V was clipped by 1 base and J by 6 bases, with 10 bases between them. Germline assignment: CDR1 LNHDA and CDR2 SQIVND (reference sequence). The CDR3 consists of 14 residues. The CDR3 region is CASSIGQRSQPQHF. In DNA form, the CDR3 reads TGTGCCAGTAGTATAGGGCAGCGGAGTCAGCCCCAGCATTTT. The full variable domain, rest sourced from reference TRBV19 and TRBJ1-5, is DGGITQSPKYLFRKEGQNVTLSCEQNLNHDAMYWYRQDPGQGLRLIYYSQIVNDFQKGDIAEGYSVSREKKESFPLTVTSAQKNPTAFYLCASSIGQRSQPQHFGDGTRLSIL.

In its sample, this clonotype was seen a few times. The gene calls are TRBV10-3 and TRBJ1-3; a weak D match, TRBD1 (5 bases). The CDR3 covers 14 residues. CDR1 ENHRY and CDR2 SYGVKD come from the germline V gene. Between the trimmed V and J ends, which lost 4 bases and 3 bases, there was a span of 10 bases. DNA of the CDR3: TGTGCCATCAGTGTTCAGGGTTATGGAAACACCATATATTTT. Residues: CAISVQGYGNTIYF.

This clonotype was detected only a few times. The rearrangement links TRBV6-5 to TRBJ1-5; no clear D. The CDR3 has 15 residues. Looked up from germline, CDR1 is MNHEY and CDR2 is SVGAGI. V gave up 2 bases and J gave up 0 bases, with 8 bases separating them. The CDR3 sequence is CASSYASNSNQPQHF. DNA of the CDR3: TGTGCCAGCAGTTACGCCAGCAATAGCAATCAGCCCCAGCATTTT.

The CDR3, as DNA: TGCGCCAGCAGCTTGGATGGGCAGGGGGGCCAGCCCCAGCATTTT. Its protein product is CASSLDGQGGQPQHF. V usage is TRBV5-1 and J usage is TRBJ1-5; 7 nucleotides align to TRBD1. V dropped 0 bases and J dropped 7; count of bases not matched to a gene: 7. The V gene's germline CDR1 is SGHRS and CDR2 YFSETQ. The CDR3 is 15 amino acids.

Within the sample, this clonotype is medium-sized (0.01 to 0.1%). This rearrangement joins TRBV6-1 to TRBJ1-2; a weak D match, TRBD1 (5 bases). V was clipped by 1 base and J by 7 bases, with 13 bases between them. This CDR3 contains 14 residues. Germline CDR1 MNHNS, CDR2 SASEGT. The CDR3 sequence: CASSEGGQGFGYTF. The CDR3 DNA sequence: TGTGCCAGCAGTGAAGGGGGCCAGGGCTTTGGCTACACCTTC.

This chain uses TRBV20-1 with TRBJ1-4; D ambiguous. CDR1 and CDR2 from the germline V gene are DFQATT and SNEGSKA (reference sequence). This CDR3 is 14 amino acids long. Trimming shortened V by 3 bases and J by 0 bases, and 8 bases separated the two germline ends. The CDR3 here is CSASGQATNEKLFF. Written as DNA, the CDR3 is TGCAGTGCTAGTGGGCAAGCAACTAATGAAAAACTGTTTTTT.

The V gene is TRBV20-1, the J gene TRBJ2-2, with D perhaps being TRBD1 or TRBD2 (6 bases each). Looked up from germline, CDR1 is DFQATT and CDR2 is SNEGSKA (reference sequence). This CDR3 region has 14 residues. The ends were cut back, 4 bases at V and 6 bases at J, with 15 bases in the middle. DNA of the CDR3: TGCAGTGCTATAAGGGGGGCCGGTGCCGGGGAGCTGTTTTTT. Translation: CSAIRGAGAGELFF.

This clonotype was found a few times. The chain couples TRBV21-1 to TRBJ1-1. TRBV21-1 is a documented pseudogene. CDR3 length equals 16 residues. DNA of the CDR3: TGTGCCAGCAGCAAGGAACGAGAGGGATCATATACTGAAGCTTTCTTT. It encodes CASSKEREGSYTEAFF.

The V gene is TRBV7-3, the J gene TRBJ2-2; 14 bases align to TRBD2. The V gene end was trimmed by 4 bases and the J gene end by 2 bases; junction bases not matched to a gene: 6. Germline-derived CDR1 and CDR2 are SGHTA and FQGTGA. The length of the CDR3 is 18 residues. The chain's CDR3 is CASSSGTSGGLNTGELFF. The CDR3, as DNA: TGTGCCAGCAGCTCAGGGACTAGCGGGGGCTTAAACACCGGGGAGCTGTTTTTT. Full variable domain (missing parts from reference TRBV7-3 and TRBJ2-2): GAGVSQTPSNKVTEKGKYVELRCDPISGHTALYWYRQSLGQGPEFLIYFQGTGAADDSGLPNDRFFAVRPEGSVSTLKIQRTERGDSAVYLCASSSGTSGGLNTGELFFGEGSRLTVL.